What follows describes a single TCR beta chain. Its antigen is still unknown. This record belongs to a study of blood T cells in healthy people across ages. Regarding the study as a whole: Fewer expanded clones and more diversity marked long-lived versus aged donors. PBMCs went unsorted, and a conclusive naive versus antigen-experienced comparison was therefore prevented.

Then a second PCR, running about 6 to 12 cycles, was carried out with a sample-barcoded 5' primer and a J-beta primer mix. TCRdb passed the 5' RACE reads through MiXCR, listing each CDR3 protein once. The sample includes about 720,000 distinct CDR3 sequences, roughly 25% seen only once; the top ten take 3.7%. CDR3 size: 15 residues. The V gene's germline CDR1 is MDHEN and CDR2 SYDVKM. In addition, the sample was reused for a study of T cells of mothers and their children. From that report: Biologically related mothers and children overlapped slightly more than unrelated pairs, a non-significant difference.

The gene calls are TRBV28 and TRBJ2-5; 14 nucleotides line up with TRBD2. The J call could be wrong; TRBJ2-7 is a better fit for the DNA end. The clonotype comes from a boy between 5 and 17 years old in good health. The sequencing sample was made of blood. The CDR3 nucleotides are TGTGCCACCGAAGGACTAGCGGGAGGTTCGGGCGAGCAGTACTTC. Its protein product is CATEGLAGGSGEQYF.